Each of the 3 T cell receptor beta chains below was sequenced from the same sample in a study of blood T cell repertoires in COVID-19. Using immunoSEQ multiplex PCR, the repertoire was profiled, and TCRdb retains in-frame clones only, with some absent. This repertoire shows a few hundred thousand clones, more than 70% found once; its top ten account for roughly 1.4%. Sequencing was performed on PBMCs or T cells enriched from blood (not recorded which). Source of these receptors: a woman aged 18-35 years who had been exposed to COVID-19.

The rearrangement joins TRBV27 to TRBJ2-5; 10 bases fit TRBD2. This CDR3 has 15 amino acids. V was pared by 3 bases and J by 3 bases, with 4 bases of the junction left unmatched. Germline-derived CDR1 and CDR2 are MNHEY and SMNVEV (reference sequence). Here the CDR3 reads CASSLGLAGEETQYF. The CDR3 bases are TGTGCCAGCAGTTTGGGCCTAGCGGGAGAAGAGACCCAGTACTTC.

The J gene is TRBJ1-2, the V gene TRBV11-2; 7 bases match TRBD1. In germline, CDR1 is SGHAT, CDR2 FQNNGV. V trimming: 7 bases; J trimming: 3 bases; junction bases outside the gene matches: 11. CDR3 size: 15 residues. The CDR3 DNA reads TGTGCCAGCAATAAAAAGGGGGCCGGGGACTATGGCTACACCTTC. Translating it yields CASNKKGAGDYGYTF.

The sample holds one count of this clone. The chain uses TRBV28 and TRBJ1-1; maybe TRBD1 (5 bases). Trimming stripped 6 bases from V and 4 bases from J, with 9 bases between. The CDR3 has 12 residues. From germline, CDR1 is MDHEN and CDR2 SYDVKM. The CDR3 region is CASRAGITEAFF. The DNA of the CDR3 is TGTGCCAGCAGGGCAGGGATCACTGAAGCTTTCTTT.